Listed below are T cell receptor beta chains from one sample, sequenced in a study of blood T cells in healthy people across ages. TCRdb independently ran MiXCR on the 5' RACE reads; one entry per CDR3 protein. The sample has 550,000 to 700,000 distinct CDR3 sequences, 27% seen once. The sample comprised blood. The source is a woman aged 70 to 79 in good health. The CDR3 runs from the conserved cysteine through the conserved F or W.

v_call | cdr3_aa
TRBV14 | CASSQLTGQGLTEAFF
TRBV7-7 | CASSLAGGLGEKLFF
TRBV30 | CAWSAQPGGAWGYTF
TRBV12-3/TRBV12-4 | CASSFRAGANVLTF
TRBV7-3 | CASSLKADSPLHF
TRBV20-1 | CSAGDRASGNIQYF
TRBV20-1 | CSASGGLSYEQYF
TRBV6-2/TRBV6-3 | CASSPVAGRVYEQYF
TRBV7-9 | CASITPGDTQYF
TRBV12-3/TRBV12-4 | CASSEARGGGTF
TRBV20-1 | CSASGGTAAKLFF
TRBV7-2 | CASSLDPSETQYF
TRBV14 | CASSQNDRDRYSYEQYF
TRBV7-2 | CASSSTSFLHEQYF
TRBV7-2 | CASSPYNTEAFF
TRBV10-3 | CAIRMTGSGNTIYF
TRBV9 | CASSLGIAGELSTDTQYF
TRBV29-1 | CSACPPSAGKETQYF
TRBV29-1 | CSAAIVISGELFF
TRBV6-1 | CASTELQGRETQYF
TRBV6-1 | CASSETYQETQYF
TRBV4-2 | CASSPGAFSTGELFF
TRBV7-7 | CASSKGTSLAKETQYF
TRBV7-2 | CASSPQLGETQYF
TRBV30 | CAWSSQGNTEAFF
TRBV5-1 | CASSLGQGYGTGELFF
TRBV7-2 | CASSSPFSGEPNTEAFF
TRBV5-5 | CASSLGLGQDNEQFF
TRBV29-1 | CSARSTGSGEKLFF
TRBV7-9 | CATNGVGQGANEQYF
TRBV5-1 | CASSRAGGEKLFF
TRBV6-5 | CASSYQGDLEAFF
TRBV21-1 | CASSPLRAGETQYF
TRBV6-1 | CASSESGARYGYTF
TRBV29-1 | CSVERSRAFF
TRBV7-9 | CASSLRQGANSPLHF
TRBV6-2/TRBV6-3 | CASSTQRVAKNIQYF
TRBV7-2 | CASSLLAAGETQYF
TRBV7-3 | CASSSGHPSGNTIYF
TRBV29-1 | CSVEDHRETQYF
TRBV29-1 | CSAEGRSGNTGELFF
TRBV3-1 | CASSQGAGSRAQYF
TRBV6-2/TRBV6-3 | CASSPRGLAGNTDTQYF
TRBV29-1 | CSVARDTEAFF
TRBV15 | CATSRGRVINQPQHF
TRBV5-6 | CASSLDRRGSPLHF
TRBV9 | CASSAGAETKNIQYF
TRBV12-3/TRBV12-4 | CASSYDTYEQYF
TRBV2 | CASGQGWEKLFF
TRBV20-1 | CSASGGSYEQYF
TRBV20-1 | CSARGGAHGETQYF
TRBV5-1 | CASNILGAAQETQYF
TRBV20-1 | CSAVRLEETQYF